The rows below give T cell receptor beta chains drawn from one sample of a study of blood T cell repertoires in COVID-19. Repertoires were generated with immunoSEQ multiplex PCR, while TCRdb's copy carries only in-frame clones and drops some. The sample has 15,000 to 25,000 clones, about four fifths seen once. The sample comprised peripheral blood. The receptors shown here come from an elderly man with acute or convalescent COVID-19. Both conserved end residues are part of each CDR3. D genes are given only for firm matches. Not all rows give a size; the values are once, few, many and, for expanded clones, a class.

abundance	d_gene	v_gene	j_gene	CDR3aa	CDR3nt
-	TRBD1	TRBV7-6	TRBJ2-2	CASSGYRGPGTGELFF	TGTGCCAGCAGCGGATACAGGGGGCCTGGGACCGGGGAGCTGTTTTTT
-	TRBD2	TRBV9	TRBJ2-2	CASSVEGRAGVGYTGELFF	TGTGCCAGCAGCGTAGAAGGGAGAGCGGGAGTAGGGTACACCGGGGAGCTGTTTTTT
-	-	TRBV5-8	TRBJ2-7	CASSSPGTRTNEQYF	TGTGCCAGCAGCTCACCCGGGACAAGGACGAACGAGCAGTACTTC
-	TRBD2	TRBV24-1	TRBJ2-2	CATSDFLGLAGVITGELFF	TGTGCCACCAGTGATTTCCTTGGACTAGCGGGAGTTATCACCGGGGAGCTGTTTTTT
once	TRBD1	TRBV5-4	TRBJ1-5	CASSLGGTGGASNQPQHF	TGTGCCAGCAGCTTGGGGGGAACAGGGGGCGCGAGCAATCAGCCCCAGCATTTT
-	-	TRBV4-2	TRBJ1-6	CASSQAISRLNNSPLHF	TGTGCCAGCAGCCAAGCAATATCGCGCCTGAATAATTCACCCCTCCACTTT
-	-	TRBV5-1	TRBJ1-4	CASSAGPTNEKLFF	TGCGCCAGCAGCGCGGGACCGACTAATGAAAAACTGTTTTTT
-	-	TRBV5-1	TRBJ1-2	CASSLGDTGTDGYTF	TGCGCCAGCAGCTTGGGGGACACAGGGACGGATGGCTACACCTTC
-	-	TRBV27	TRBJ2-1	CASSSEGLINNEQFF	TGTGCCAGCAGCTCAGAGGGACTTATTAACAATGAGCAGTTCTTC
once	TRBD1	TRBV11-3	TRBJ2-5	CASSRTGVDATQYF	TGTGCCAGCAGCCGGACAGGTGTGGATGCGACCCAGTACTTC
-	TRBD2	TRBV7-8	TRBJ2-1	CASSSTSGIYNEQFF	TGTGCCAGCAGCTCGACTAGCGGAATTTACAATGAGCAGTTCTTC
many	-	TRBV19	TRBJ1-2	CASSNPRGSLRNTNYGYTF	TGTGCCAGTAGTAACCCCCGAGGCTCCCTTAGGAATACTAACTATGGCTACACCTTC
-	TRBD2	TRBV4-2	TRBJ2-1	CASSHAGTSSSNEQFF	TGTGCCAGCAGCCATGCCGGGACTAGCAGTTCGAATGAGCAGTTCTTC
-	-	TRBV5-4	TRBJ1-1	CASSQGMNTEAFF	TGTGCCAGCAGCCAGGGGATGAACACTGAAGCTTTCTTT
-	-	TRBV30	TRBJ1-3	CAWSGFLGSGNTIYF	TGTGCCTGGAGTGGGTTTCTCGGCTCTGGAAACACCATATATTTT
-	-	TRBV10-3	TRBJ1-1	CAISESVGVNTEAFF	TGTGCCATCAGTGAGTCGGTCGGAGTGAACACTGAAGCTTTCTTT
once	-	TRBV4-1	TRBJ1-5	CASSYIWGGDNSNQPQHF	TGCGCCAGCAGCTATATATGGGGGGGTGATAATAGCAATCAGCCCCAGCATTTT
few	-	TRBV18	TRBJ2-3	CASSPSLPTDTQYF	TGTGCCAGCTCACCAAGCCTGCCGACAGATACGCAGTATTTT
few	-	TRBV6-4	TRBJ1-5	CASSIQTGQPQHF	TGTGCCAGCAGTATCCAGACAGGTCAGCCCCAGCATTTT
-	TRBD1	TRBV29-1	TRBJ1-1	CSGETGMNTEAFF	TGCAGCGGGGAGACAGGGATGAACACTGAAGCTTTCTTT
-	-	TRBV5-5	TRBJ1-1	CASRPPQRRDAEAFF	TGTGCCAGCAGACCCCCCCAAAGGCGGGACGCTGAAGCTTTCTTT
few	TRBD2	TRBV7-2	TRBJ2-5	CASTIPGTSGARATQYF	TGTGCCAGCACAATTCCTGGGACTAGCGGGGCCCGGGCGACCCAGTACTTC
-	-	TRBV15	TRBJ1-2	CATSRGSASGYGYTF	TGTGCCACCAGCAGAGGGTCAGCCTCGGGCTATGGCTACACCTTC
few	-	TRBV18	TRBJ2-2	CASSPVLANLGTGELFF	TGTGCCAGCTCACCAGTTCTAGCGAATTTAGGCACCGGGGAGCTGTTTTTT
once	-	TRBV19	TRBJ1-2	CASSFGGWNYGYTF	TGTGCCAGTAGTTTCGGGGGTTGGAACTATGGCTACACCTTC
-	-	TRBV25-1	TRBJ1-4	CASSVSRASNEKLFF	TGTGCCAGCAGTGTATCTAGAGCCTCTAATGAAAAACTGTTTTTT
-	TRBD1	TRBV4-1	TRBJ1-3	CASSQAISRGALPSGNTIYF	TGCGCCAGCAGCCAAGCAATTTCCAGGGGGGCGCTCCCCTCTGGAAACACCATATATTTT
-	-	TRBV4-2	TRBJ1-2	CASSLRDTNYGYTF	TGTGCCAGCAGCCTCCGGGACACTAACTATGGCTACACCTTC
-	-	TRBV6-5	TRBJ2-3	CASSYSGAESTDTQYF	TGTGCCAGCAGTTACTCAGGGGCGGAGAGCACAGATACGCAGTATTTT
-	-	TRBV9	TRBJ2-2	CASSDRLSGELFF	TGTGCCAGCAGCGACCGACTCTCGGGGGAGCTGTTTTTT
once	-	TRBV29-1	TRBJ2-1	CSAEGPGAPGTEQFF	TGCAGCGCTGAAGGCCCAGGGGCGCCGGGCACTGAGCAGTTCTTC
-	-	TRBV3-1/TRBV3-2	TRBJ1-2	CASSQDLGGSGYTF	TGTGCCAGCAGCCAAGATCTGGGGGGATCTGGCTACACCTTC
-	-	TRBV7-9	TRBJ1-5	CASSSRERQPQHF	TGTGCCAGCAGCTCCCGAGAGCGGCAGCCCCAGCATTTT
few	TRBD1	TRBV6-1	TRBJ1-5	CASSEPGTGFQPQHF	TGTGCCAGCAGTGAACCCGGGACAGGGTTTCAGCCCCAGCATTTT
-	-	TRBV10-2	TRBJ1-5	CASRETGGNQPQHF	TGCGCCAGCAGAGAGACAGGCGGCAATCAGCCCCAGCATTTT
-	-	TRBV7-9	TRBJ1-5	CASSEGYGGNQPQHF	TGTGCCAGCAGCGAAGGCTACGGGGGCAATCAGCCCCAGCATTTT
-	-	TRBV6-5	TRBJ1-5	CASRSREIYQPQHF	TGTGCCAGCAGAAGCAGGGAAATCTATCAGCCCCAGCATTTT
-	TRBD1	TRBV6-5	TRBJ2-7	CASSSIDRVYEQYF	TGTGCCAGCAGCTCTATTGACAGGGTCTACGAGCAGTACTTC
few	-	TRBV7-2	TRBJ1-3	CASSYRLGAQGRNTIYF	TGTGCCAGCAGCTATCGCCTTGGGGCCCAAGGAAGAAACACCATATATTTT
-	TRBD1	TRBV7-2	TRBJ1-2	CASSLDGTDIYGYTF	TGTGCCAGCAGCTTAGACGGGACAGACATCTATGGCTACACCTTC
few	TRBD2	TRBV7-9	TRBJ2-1	CASSPERGTRNEQFF	TGTGCCAGCAGCCCTGAGCGGGGGACGAGGAATGAGCAGTTCTTC
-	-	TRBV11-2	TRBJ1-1	CASSLRGQEAFF	TGTGCCAGCAGCTTAAGGGGCCAGGAAGCTTTCTTT
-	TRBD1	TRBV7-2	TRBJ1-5	CASSLGPPHRGWGNQPQHF	TGTGCCAGCAGCTTAGGCCCCCCTCACAGGGGTTGGGGCAATCAGCCCCAGCATTTT
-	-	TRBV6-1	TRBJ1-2	CASSESGVYGYTF	TGTGCCAGCAGTGAATCGGGGGTTTATGGCTACACCTTC
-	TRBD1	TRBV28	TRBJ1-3	CASGNPQGVSGNTIYF	TGTGCCAGCGGAAACCCCCAGGGGGTCTCTGGAAACACCATATATTTT
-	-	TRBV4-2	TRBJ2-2	CASSQVKAGVETGELFF	TGTGCCAGCAGCCAAGTAAAGGCAGGGGTTGAGACCGGGGAGCTGTTTTTT
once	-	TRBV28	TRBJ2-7	CASSPQKQGGVRAVEQYF	TGTGCCAGCAGTCCACAAAAACAGGGTGGCGTGCGGGCTGTCGAGCAGTACTTC
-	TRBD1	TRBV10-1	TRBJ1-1	CASSLRQGAEAFF	TGCGCCAGCAGTCTAAGACAGGGCGCTGAAGCTTTCTTT
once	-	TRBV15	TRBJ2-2	CATSTYGGAEGELFF	TGTGCCACCAGCACCTATGGGGGGGCGGAAGGGGAGCTGTTTTTT
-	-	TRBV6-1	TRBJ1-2	CASSDQGYGCTF	TGTGCCAGCAGTGATCAGGGGTATGGGTGCACCTTC
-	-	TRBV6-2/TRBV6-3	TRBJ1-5	CASSYLGQNQPQHF	TGTGCCAGCAGTTACCTCGGACAGAATCAGCCCCAGCATTTT
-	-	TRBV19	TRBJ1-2	CASTRPAASDRWNGYTF	TGTGCCAGTACCCGACCGGCGGCCTCGGACAGATGGAATGGCTACACCTTC
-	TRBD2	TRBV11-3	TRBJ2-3	CASSLGLARTDTQYF	TGTGCCAGCAGCTTAGGACTAGCACGCACAGATACGCAGTATTTT
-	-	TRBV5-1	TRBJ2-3	CASSFDSLLDTQYF	TGCGCCAGCAGTTTTGACAGCCTCTTAGATACGCAGTATTTT
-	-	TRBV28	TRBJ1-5	CASSFPRRNQPQHF	TGTGCCAGCAGTTTCCCTCGCCGGAATCAGCCCCAGCATTTT
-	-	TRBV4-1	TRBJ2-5	CASSQEETRNQYF	TGCGCCAGCAGCCAAGAAGAGACTAGAAACCAGTACTTC
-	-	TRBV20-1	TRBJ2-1	CSASRRMINEQFF	TGCAGTGCTAGTAGGAGGATGATAAATGAGCAGTTCTTC
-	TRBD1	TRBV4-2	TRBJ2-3	CASSQGTGDTDTQYF	TGTGCCAGCAGCCAAGGGACAGGGGACACAGATACGCAGTATTTT
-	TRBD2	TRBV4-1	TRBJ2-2	CASSRGGTSGIGGTGELFF	TGCGCCAGCAGCCGGGGTGGGACTAGCGGGATTGGTGGTACCGGGGAGCTGTTTTTT